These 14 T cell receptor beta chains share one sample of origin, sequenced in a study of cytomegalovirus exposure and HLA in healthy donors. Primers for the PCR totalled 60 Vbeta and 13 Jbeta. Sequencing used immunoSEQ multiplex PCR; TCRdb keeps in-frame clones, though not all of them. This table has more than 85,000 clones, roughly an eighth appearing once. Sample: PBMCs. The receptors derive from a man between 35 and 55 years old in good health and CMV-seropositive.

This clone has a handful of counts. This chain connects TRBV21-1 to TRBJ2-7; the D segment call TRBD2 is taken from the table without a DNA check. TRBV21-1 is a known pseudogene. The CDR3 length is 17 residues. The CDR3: CASSKIGSGSSYYEQYF. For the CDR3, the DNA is TGTGCCAGCAGCAAAATAGGCAGCGGGAGTTCGTACTACGAGCAGTACTTC.

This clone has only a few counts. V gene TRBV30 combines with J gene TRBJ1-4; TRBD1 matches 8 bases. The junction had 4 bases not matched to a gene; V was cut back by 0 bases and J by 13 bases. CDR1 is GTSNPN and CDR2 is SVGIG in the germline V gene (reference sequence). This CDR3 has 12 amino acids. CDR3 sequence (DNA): TGTGCCTGGAGTGTACAGGGGGGGAGACTGTTTTTT. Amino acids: CAWSVQGGRLFF. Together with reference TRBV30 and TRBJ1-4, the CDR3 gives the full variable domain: SQTIHQWPATLVQPVGSPLSLECTVEGTSNPNLYWYRQAAGRGLQLLFYSVGIGQISSEVPQNLSASRPQDRQFILSSKKLLLSDSGFYLCAWSVQGGRLFFGSGTQLSVL.

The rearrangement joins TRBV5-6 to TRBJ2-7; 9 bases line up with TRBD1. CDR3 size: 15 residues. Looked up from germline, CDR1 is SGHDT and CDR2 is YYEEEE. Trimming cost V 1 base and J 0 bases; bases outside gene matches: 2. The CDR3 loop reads CASSLPGQGSYEQYF. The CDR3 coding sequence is TGTGCCAGCAGCTTGCCGGGACAGGGCTCCTACGAGCAGTACTTC.

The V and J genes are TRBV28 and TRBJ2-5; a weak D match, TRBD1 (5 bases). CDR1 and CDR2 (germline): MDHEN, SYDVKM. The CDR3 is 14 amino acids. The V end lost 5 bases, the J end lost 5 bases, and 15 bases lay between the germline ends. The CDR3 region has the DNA TGTGCCAGCAGTCCACCCCAGGGTTATGAGACCCAGTACTTC. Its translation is CASSPPQGYETQYF.

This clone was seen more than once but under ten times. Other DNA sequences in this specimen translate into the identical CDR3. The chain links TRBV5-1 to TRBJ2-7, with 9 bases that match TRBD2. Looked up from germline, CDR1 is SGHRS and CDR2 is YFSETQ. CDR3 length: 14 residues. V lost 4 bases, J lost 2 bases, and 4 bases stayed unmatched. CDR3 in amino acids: CASSVTSGTYEQYF. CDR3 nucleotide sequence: TGCGCCAGCAGCGTGACTAGCGGTACCTACGAGCAGTACTTC.

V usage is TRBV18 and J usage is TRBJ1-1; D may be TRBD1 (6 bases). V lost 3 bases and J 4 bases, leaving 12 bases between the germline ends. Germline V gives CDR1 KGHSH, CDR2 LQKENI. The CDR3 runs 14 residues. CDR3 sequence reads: CASSPAQGFTEAFF. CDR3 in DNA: TGTGCCAGCTCACCGGCGCAGGGGTTCACTGAAGCTTTCTTT.

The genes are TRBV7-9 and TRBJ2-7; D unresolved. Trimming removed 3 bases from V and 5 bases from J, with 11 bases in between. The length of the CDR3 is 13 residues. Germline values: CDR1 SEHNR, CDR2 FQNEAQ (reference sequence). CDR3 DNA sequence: TGTGCCAGCAGCTTCTGGAGTACGAACGAGCAGTACTTC. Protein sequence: CASSFWSTNEQYF.

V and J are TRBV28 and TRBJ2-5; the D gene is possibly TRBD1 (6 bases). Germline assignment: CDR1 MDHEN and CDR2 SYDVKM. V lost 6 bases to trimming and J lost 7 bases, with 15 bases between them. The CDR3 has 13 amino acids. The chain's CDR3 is CASRPQGRVTQYF. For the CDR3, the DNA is TGTGCCAGCAGGCCACAGGGTAGGGTGACCCAGTACTTC.

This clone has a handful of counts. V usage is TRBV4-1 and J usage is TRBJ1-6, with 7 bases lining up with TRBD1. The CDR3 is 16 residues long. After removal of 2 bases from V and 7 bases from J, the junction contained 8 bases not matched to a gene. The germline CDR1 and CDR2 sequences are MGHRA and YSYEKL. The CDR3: CASSQPTGSRNSPLHF. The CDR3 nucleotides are TGCGCCAGCAGCCAACCGACAGGGTCACGGAATTCACCCCTCCACTTT.

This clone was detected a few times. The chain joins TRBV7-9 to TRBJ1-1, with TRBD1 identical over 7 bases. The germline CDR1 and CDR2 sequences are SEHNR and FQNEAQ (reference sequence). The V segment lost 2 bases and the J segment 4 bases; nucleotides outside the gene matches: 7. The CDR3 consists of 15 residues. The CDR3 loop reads CASSLRGPGGTEAFF. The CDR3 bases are TGTGCCAGCAGCTTACGGGGACCAGGGGGCACTGAAGCTTTCTTT.

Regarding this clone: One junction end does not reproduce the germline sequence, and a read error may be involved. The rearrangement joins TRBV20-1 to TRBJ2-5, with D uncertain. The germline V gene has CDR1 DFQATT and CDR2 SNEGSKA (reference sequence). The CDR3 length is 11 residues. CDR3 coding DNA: TGCAGTGCTAGAGATCAAGCGACCCAGTACTTC. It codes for CSARDQATQYF.

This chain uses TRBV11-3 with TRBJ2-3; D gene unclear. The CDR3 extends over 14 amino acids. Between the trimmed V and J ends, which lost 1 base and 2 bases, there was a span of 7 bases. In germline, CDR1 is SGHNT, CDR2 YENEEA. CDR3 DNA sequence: TGTGCCAGCAGCTTAGGGCATCTCACAGATACGCAGTATTTT. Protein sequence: CASSLGHLTDTQYF.

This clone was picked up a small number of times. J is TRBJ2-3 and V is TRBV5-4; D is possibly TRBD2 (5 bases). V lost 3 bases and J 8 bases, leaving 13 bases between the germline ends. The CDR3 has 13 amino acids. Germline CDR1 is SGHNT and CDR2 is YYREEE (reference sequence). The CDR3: CASSSAGGVTQYF. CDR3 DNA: TGTGCCAGCAGCTCCGCTGGAGGAGTTACGCAGTATTTT.

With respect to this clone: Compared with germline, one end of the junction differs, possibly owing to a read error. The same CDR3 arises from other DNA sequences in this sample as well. The chain's CDR3 is CASSPGQGLRMVF. As DNA, the CDR3 is TGTGCCAGCAGTCCGGGACAGGGGTTGCGTATGGTCTTC. V is TRBV6-5 and J is TRBJ2-1; TRBD1 matches 10 bases. Per the germline V gene, CDR1 is MNHEY and CDR2 is SVGAGI. The CDR3 runs to 13 residues.